The clone carrying this T cell receptor (beta chain) was counted many times. The data belong to a study of T cells in Graves' hyperthyroidism and ophthalmopathy. Regions amplified from RNA transcripts were the TCR beta CDR3 regions. The HTBI primer set drove a first-round RT-PCR of the TCR CDR3. MiXCR, run by TCRdb on the multiplex PCR reads, gives a single entry per CDR3 protein. Among some 700,000 distinct CDR3 sequences, 15% to 20% were seen once, and the ten largest hold 15%. The CDR3 spans 15 residues. CDR1 is SGHTA, CDR2 FQGNSA, per germline. Trimming took 1 base from V and 0 from J, leaving 10 bases between them.

The sequenced sample was blood. The clonotype originates from a man aged 45-65 years with Graves' hyperthyroidism. The chain recombines TRBV7-2 with TRBJ2-7; D is unresolved. Written as DNA, the CDR3 is TGTGCCAGCAGCTTAGTCGGGCCCTCCTCCTACGAGCAGTACTTC. This codes for CASSLVGPSSYEQYF.